What follows are 15 T cell receptor beta chains derived from one specimen sequenced in a study of human thymus T cells. The protocol was immunoSEQ multiplex PCR, while the TCRdb copy is restricted to in-frame clones and leaves out a portion. The sample lists tens of thousands of clones, more than 85% seen once, with roughly 0.16% in the top ten. The sample comprised blood. The receptors shown here come from a girl younger than two with a congenital heart defect but otherwise immunologically healthy.

The CDR3 nucleotides are TGTGCCAGTAGTATAAGACAGGGTAAAGACGAGCAGTACTTC. Amino acids: CASSIRQGKDEQYF. V and J are TRBV19 and TRBJ2-7; 7 nucleotides line up with TRBD1. Germline V gene lookup returns CDR1 LNHDA and CDR2 SQIVND (reference sequence). The V segment lost 2 bases and the J segment 5 bases; nucleotides outside the gene matches: 6. CDR3 length equals 14 residues.

The chain links TRBV7-8 to TRBJ2-1; the D gene is possibly TRBD1 (6 bases). V lost 3 bases, J lost 4 bases, and 13 bases lay in between. The CDR3 totals 15 residues. CDR1 is SGHVS and CDR2 is FQNEAQ in the germline V gene. As DNA, the CDR3 is TGTGCCAGCAGCTTTGTACAGGGCGGTTACAATGAGCAGTTCTTC. Protein product: CASSFVQGGYNEQFF.

The chain has TRBV2 and TRBJ2-7; D not resolved. The germline V gene has CDR1 SNHLY and CDR2 FYNNEI. The CDR3 spans 13 residues. V lost 7 bases and J lost 0, with 10 bases in between. CDR3: CASKFKVSYEQYF. In DNA, the CDR3 is TGTGCCAGCAAATTTAAGGTCTCCTACGAGCAGTACTTC.

The chain joins TRBV11-2 to TRBJ2-3; 10 nucleotides agree with TRBD2. CDR1 is SGHAT and CDR2 is FQNNGV in the germline V gene. The CDR3 has 16 amino acids. Trimming at V came to 1 base and at J to 6 bases, leaving 7 bases not matched to a gene. CDR3 residues: CASSLVAPAGGDTQYF. The CDR3 bases are TGTGCCAGCAGCTTAGTAGCCCCAGCGGGGGGGGATACGCAGTATTTT.

This rearrangement joins TRBV7-2 to TRBJ1-2; D is undetermined. Trimming removed 6 bases from V and 7 bases from J, with 12 bases in between. CDR3 length: 12 residues. Germline V gives CDR1 SGHTA, CDR2 FQGNSA. The CDR3 is CASRVDKGGYTF. The CDR3 coding sequence is TGTGCCAGCAGGGTAGACAAGGGTGGCTACACCTTC.

The chain couples TRBV23-1 to TRBJ1-5; D not resolved. TRBV23-1 falls under the ORF class, with uncertain function. The CDR3 runs 14 residues. Trimming removed 11 bases from V and 0 bases from J, with 14 bases in between. The CDR3 DNA reads TGCGCCCTCATCTCGGGCCTTAGCAATCAGCCCCAGCATTTT. Residues: CALISGLSNQPQHF.

The chain employs TRBV27 and TRBJ1-2; possibly TRBD1 for D (5 bases). Trimming pared 0 bases from V and 0 bases from J, leaving 20 bases between. The CDR3 spans 19 residues. Germline V CDR1 and CDR2: MNHEY, SMNVEV (reference sequence). CDR3 sequence: CASSLSSTGPNATNYGYTF. The CDR3 nucleotides are TGTGCCAGCAGTTTATCGTCCACAGGCCCAAACGCGACTAACTATGGCTACACCTTC.

The chain links TRBV19 to TRBJ1-1, with D maybe TRBD1 (6 bases). Trimming removed 1 base from V and 1 base from J, with 7 bases in between. The CDR3 is made up of 14 amino acids. Germline V gives CDR1 LNHDA, CDR2 SQIVND (reference sequence). The CDR3 DNA reads as TGTGCCAGTAGTATAGGGGGGCGGAACACTGAAGCTTTCTTT. Translated: CASSIGGRNTEAFF.

The chain has TRBV14 and TRBJ2-7; 9 nucleotides line up with TRBD2. Trimming at V came to 0 bases and at J to 3 bases, leaving 3 bases not matched to a gene. The CDR3 is 15 residues long. Germline V gene lookup returns CDR1 SGHDN and CDR2 FVKESK. Written as DNA, the CDR3 is TGTGCCAGCAGCCAAGAGCCTAGCGGGAACTACGAGCAGTACTTC. It is translated as CASSQEPSGNYEQYF.

J is TRBJ2-5 and V is TRBV2; either TRBD1 or TRBD2 may fit D (6 bases each). The CDR3 sequence is 14 residues long. V was cut by 4 bases and J by 5 bases, with 14 bases left in between. Germline-derived CDR1 and CDR2 are SNHLY and FYNNEI. The CDR3 region is CASSAGRGGETQYF. CDR3 nucleotide sequence: TGTGCCAGCAGTGCAGGCAGGGGAGGTGAGACCCAGTACTTC.

This chain uses TRBV18 with TRBJ2-2; D is unresolved. This CDR3 is 17 amino acids long. From germline, CDR1 is KGHSH and CDR2 LQKENI. V was pared by 4 bases and J by 5 bases, with 20 bases between. As DNA, the CDR3 is TGTGCCAGCTCACGCCGAGAGGCCGTTGTGGGGACCGGGGAGCTGTTTTTT. It encodes CASSRREAVVGTGELFF.

This chain links TRBV2 with TRBJ2-4, with TRBD2 matching over 14 bases. The CDR3 contains 18 residues. Germline assignment: CDR1 SNHLY and CDR2 FYNNEI. J gave up 0 bases and V 4 bases, and 5 bases lay outside the gene matches. The CDR3 loop reads CASSGLAGGPVAKNIQYF. The CDR3, as DNA: TGTGCCAGCAGTGGACTAGCGGGAGGGCCTGTAGCCAAAAACATTCAGTACTTC.

The chain joins TRBV30 to TRBJ1-3; a possible D gene is TRBD1 (6 bases). The CDR3 consists of 14 residues. Germline V gene lookup returns CDR1 GTSNPN and CDR2 SVGIG (reference sequence). With 5 bases removed from V and 4 bases from J, the gap between germline ends came to 15 bases. The CDR3 bases are TGTGCCTGGCAAAACCGGGACAACGGAAACACCATATATTTT. Encoded protein: CAWQNRDNGNTIYF. Full variable domain (rest looked up from reference TRBV30 and TRBJ1-3): SQTIHQWPATLVQPVGSPLSLECTVEGTSNPNLYWYRQAAGRGLQLLFYSVGIGQISSEVPQNLSASRPQDRQFILSSKKLLLSDSGFYLCAWQNRDNGNTIYFGEGSWLTVV.

J is TRBJ1-5 and V is TRBV7-2; D remains unclear. There are 16 residues in the CDR3. Germline assignment: CDR1 SGHTA and CDR2 FQGNSA. V was shortened by 0 bases and J by 2 bases, with 11 bases between the two germline ends. The CDR3 DNA reads TGTGCCAGCAGCTTAGCACGGGGAGTAGGCAATCAGCCCCAGCATTTT. Translation gives CASSLARGVGNQPQHF.

The chain links TRBV5-1 to TRBJ1-1; weak D call: TRBD1 (5 bases). The CDR3 extends over 14 amino acids. Trimming removed 5 bases from V and 1 base from J, with 12 bases in between. In germline, CDR1 is SGHRS, CDR2 YFSETQ. CDR3 loop: CASRLTGGNTEAFF. The DNA of the CDR3 is TGCGCCAGCAGGCTTACGGGGGGGAACACTGAAGCTTTCTTT.